A single sample is the source of the 30 T cell receptor beta chains below, sequenced in a study of T cell responses to AZD1222 COVID-19 vaccine (dated by TCRdb to the early 2020s). The time point label for this specimen denotes: baseline before first vaccination. The library was built by means of the immunoSEQ multiplex PCR assay. TCRdb's version of the immuneACCESS table is confined to in-frame rearrangements and falls short of the full clone set. An unresolved V gene accounts for under half of the shortfall where checked; the remainder is of unknown origin. Within this sample are roughly 130,000 clones, with under 95% of them counted one time only. The ten largest clones take up 3.1% of the sample. Material: peripheral blood, obtained on day 0 of AZD1222 vaccination. The source of these receptors is an adult in good health.

As to this clone: The same CDR3 is also encoded by other DNA sequences in this sample. CDR3: CASSLRGGETQYF. CDR3 coding DNA: TGCGCCAGCAGCTTGAGGGGGGGAGAGACCCAGTACTTC. This rearrangement joins TRBV5-1 to TRBJ2-5, with D tentatively TRBD2 (7 bases). CDR3 length: 13 amino acids. Germline V gene data show CDR1 as SGHRS and CDR2 as YFSETQ. The V gene lost 1 base and the J gene lost 4 bases, with 8 bases spanning the gap.

V and J are TRBV19 and TRBJ2-7; 7 bases are shared with TRBD2. Trimming cost V 6 bases and J 2 bases; bases outside gene matches: 22. The CDR3 runs to 19 residues. CDR1 LNHDA and CDR2 SQIVND come from the germline V gene (reference sequence). CDR3 in DNA: TGTGCCAGTAGCGATAGAGGGGCTAGCGGTACCGTAGCAACCTACGAGCAGTACTTC. It codes for CASSDRGASGTVATYEQYF.

The gene calls are TRBV11-1 and TRBJ2-3, with D possibly being TRBD2 (5 bases). The V and J ends lost 6 bases and 3 bases respectively, with 13 bases between them. Germline V gene sequence: CDR1 SGHAT, CDR2 FQDESV (reference sequence). This CDR3 is built from 14 residues. The CDR3 nucleotides read TGTGCCAGCAGTTCCAAGAAGCGGACAGATACGCAGTATTTT. This codes for CASSSKKRTDTQYF. The full variable domain, completed using reference TRBV11-1 and TRBJ2-3, is EAEVAQSPRYKITEKSQAVAFWCDPISGHATLYWYRQILGQGPELLVQFQDESVVDDSQLPKDRFSAERLKGVDSTLKIQPAELGDSAMYLCASSSKKRTDTQYFGPGTRLTVL.

This chain joins TRBV29-1 and TRBJ1-1; D is possibly TRBD1 (5 bases). The V end lost 3 bases, the J end lost 11 bases, and 13 bases lay between the germline ends. The CDR3 covers 11 residues. Germline lookup yields CDR1 SQVTM and CDR2 ANQGSEA. The CDR3 bases are TGCAGCGTTGAGATTTCAGGGCGGGCTTTCTTT. The encoded protein is CSVEISGRAFF.

The chain combines TRBV7-9 with TRBJ2-5; tentative D call: TRBD2 (6 bases). The length of the CDR3 is 15 residues. Germline V gene data show CDR1 as SEHNR and CDR2 as FQNEAQ (reference sequence). Deletions cut 2 bases from V and 4 bases from J, with 14 bases between. The CDR3 DNA reads TGTGCCAGCAGCTTAATGGGCAGGGAGGCAGAGACCCAGTACTTC. Encoded protein: CASSLMGREAETQYF.

The V and J genes are TRBV5-8 and TRBJ2-1; 7 bases fit TRBD2. V lost 7 bases, J lost 4 bases, and 11 bases stayed unmatched. The CDR3 contains 15 residues. CDR1 and CDR2 (germline): SGHTS, YDEGEE. CDR3 sequence (DNA): TGTGCCAGCCGGAAACTAGCGCGGGGTTACAATGAGCAGTTCTTC. Its protein product is CASRKLARGYNEQFF.

The V call is TRBV7-2, the J call TRBJ1-2; possible D gene TRBD1, 6 bases. Germline assignment: CDR1 SGHTA and CDR2 FQGNSA. Trimming took 11 bases from V and 8 from J, leaving 15 bases between them. The CDR3 has 11 amino acids. The CDR3 protein is CAARGARGYTF. Here the CDR3 DNA reads TGTGCCGCACGGGGGGCGCGCGGCTACACCTTC.

The J gene is TRBJ2-3, the V gene TRBV7-3; 13 nucleotides match TRBD2. The CDR3 runs 16 residues. Trimming at V came to 5 bases and at J to 1 base, leaving 3 bases not matched to a gene. Germline lookup yields CDR1 SGHTA and CDR2 FQGTGA. The CDR3 DNA reads as TGTGCCAGCAGCCCACTAGCGGGAGGGGGCACAGATACGCAGTATTTT. Amino acids: CASSPLAGGGTDTQYF.

The V gene is TRBV6-1, the J gene TRBJ1-2; no clear D. Trimming pared 1 base from V and 7 bases from J, leaving 13 bases between. CDR1 is MNHNS, CDR2 SASEGT, per germline. The CDR3 loop spans 14 amino acids. CDR3 loop: CASSEEEVEAGYTF. In DNA, the CDR3 is TGTGCCAGCAGTGAAGAAGAGGTTGAGGCTGGCTACACCTTC.

This chain links TRBV6-2 or TRBV6-3 with TRBJ2-1; D is undetermined. There are 12 residues in the CDR3. V shed 2 bases and J shed 6 bases, with 5 bases lying between them. Per germline, CDR1 MNHEY and CDR2 SVGEGT. CDR3 amino acids: CASSYPGNEQFF. For the CDR3, the DNA is TGTGCCAGCAGTTACCCTGGCAATGAGCAGTTCTTC.

The J gene is TRBJ1-3, the V gene TRBV7-2; D unclear. V lost 2 bases, J lost 0 bases, and 14 bases lay in between. The CDR3 is 17 residues long. In germline, CDR1 is SGHTA, CDR2 FQGNSA. This chain's CDR3 is CASSLRVGDSSGNTIYF. CDR3 bases: TGTGCCAGCAGCTTACGAGTTGGGGATAGCTCTGGAAACACCATATATTTT.

This chain connects TRBV5-1 to TRBJ2-3, with 14 bases that match TRBD2. The CDR3 contains 16 residues. The germline V gene has CDR1 SGHRS and CDR2 YFSETQ. V trimming: 4 bases; J trimming: 3 bases; junction bases outside the gene matches: 4. The CDR3 bases are TGCGCCAGCAGCCGACTAGCGGGAGGGAGTACAGATACGCAGTATTTT. This encodes CASSRLAGGSTDTQYF.

The chain carries TRBV19 and TRBJ2-7; D remains unclear. Germline CDR1 is LNHDA and CDR2 is SQIVND (reference sequence). The CDR3 totals 14 residues. V gave up 6 bases and J gave up 2 bases, with 14 bases separating them. CDR3 residues: CASSLGSGPYEQYF. The CDR3 nucleotides read TGTGCCAGTAGCCTCGGCTCGGGTCCCTACGAGCAGTACTTC.

The chain carries TRBV4-1 and TRBJ1-1, with D possibly TRBD1 on 6 matching bases. The germline V and J ends were trimmed by 8 bases and 5 bases, with 15 bases remaining between them. Germline loops: CDR1 MGHRA, CDR2 YSYEKL. The CDR3 has 13 amino acids. The CDR3 is CASSREGGTEAFF. The DNA for the CDR3 is TGCGCCAGCTCCCGGGAAGGGGGGACTGAAGCTTTCTTT.

The V gene is TRBV5-5, the J gene TRBJ1-5, with D possibly matching TRBD1 (6 bases). Germline assignment: CDR1 SGHKS and CDR2 YYEKEE (reference sequence). V was pared by 2 bases and J by 4 bases, with 16 bases between. This CDR3 is 16 amino acids long. The CDR3 DNA reads as TGTGCCAGCAGCTTTTCAGGGGCCCAGGGAAATCAGCCCCAGCATTTT. It yields the protein CASSFSGAQGNQPQHF.

The CDR3 is CASCYSNQPQHF. CDR3 in DNA: TGTGCCAGCTGCTATAGCAATCAGCCCCAGCATTTT. The V and J genes are TRBV6-5 and TRBJ1-5; no clear D. This CDR3 comprises 12 residues. The germline V gene has CDR1 MNHEY and CDR2 SVGAGI. V lost 8 bases and J 0 bases, leaving 5 bases between the germline ends.

The gene calls are TRBV28 and TRBJ1-4; D is unresolved. Germline V lookup: CDR1 MDHEN, CDR2 SYDVKM. This CDR3 has 12 residues. V dropped 5 bases and J dropped 8 bases, with 9 bases sitting between them. CDR3 in amino acids: CASSPRLEKLFF. CDR3 nucleotides: TGTGCCAGCAGTCCGCGCCTCGAAAAACTGTTTTTT. Full variable domain (rest looked up from reference TRBV28 and TRBJ1-4): DVKVTQSSRYLVKRTGEKVFLECVQDMDHENMFWYRQDPGLGLRLIYFSYDVKMKEKGDIPEGYSVSREKKERFSLILESASTNQTSMYLCASSPRLEKLFFGSGTQLSVL.

In DNA, the CDR3 is TGCGCCAGCAGCTGGACAGGGGGCACTGAAGCTTTCTTT. Its protein is CASSWTGGTEAFF. The chain is built from TRBV5-1 and TRBJ1-1; 10 bases align to TRBD1. CDR3 length: 13 amino acids. Germline CDR1 reads SGHRS; CDR2 reads YFSETQ. With 3 bases clipped from V and 4 bases from J, the junction kept 0 bases outside the gene matches.

The chain has TRBV10-3 and TRBJ1-2; no firm D call. This CDR3 is 13 amino acids long. V was pared by 3 bases and J by 5 bases, with 10 bases between. Germline loops: CDR1 ENHRY, CDR2 SYGVKD. In DNA form, the CDR3 reads TGTGCCATCAGTGAACTGGTGGGGTATGGCTACACCTTC. Its translation: CAISELVGYGYTF.

The CDR3 loop reads CASRRKTRAPGETQYF. The CDR3, as DNA: TGCGCCAGCAGGAGAAAGACCAGGGCCCCCGGCGAGACCCAGTACTTC. This chain uses TRBV10-1 with TRBJ2-5; the D gene is possibly TRBD1 (5 bases). CDR3 length equals 16 residues. The germline V gene has CDR1 WNHNN and CDR2 SYGVQD (reference sequence). Deletions cut 6 bases from V and 5 bases from J, with 22 bases between.

The V call is TRBV3-1 (or the pseudogene TRBV3-2), the J call TRBJ2-7; tentatively, D is TRBD1 (6 bases). V dropped 4 bases and J dropped 1 base, with 17 bases sitting between them. CDR3 length: 16 amino acids. The germline gives CDR1 LGHDT, CDR2 YNNKEL (reference sequence). The DNA for the CDR3 is TGTGCCAGCAGCCCCTACCCCAGGACAGCTTCCTACGAGCAGTACTTC. This sequence encodes CASSPYPRTASYEQYF.

This chain joins TRBV19 and TRBJ1-5; TRBD1 aligns across 9 bases. Germline V gene sequence: CDR1 LNHDA, CDR2 SQIVND (reference sequence). V shed 8 bases and J 3 bases; nucleotides not matched to a gene: 2. The CDR3 has 13 residues. CDR3 loop: CASRTGVNQPQHF. CDR3 nucleotides: TGTGCCAGTCGGACAGGGGTCAATCAGCCCCAGCATTTT. Using reference TRBV19 and TRBJ1-5 for the parts outside the CDR3, the full variable domain is DGGITQSPKYLFRKEGQNVTLSCEQNLNHDAMYWYRQDPGQGLRLIYYSQIVNDFQKGDIAEGYSVSREKKESFPLTVTSAQKNPTAFYLCASRTGVNQPQHFGDGTRLSIL.

CDR3 bases: TGTGCCTGGAGTGAGAGGAACACTGAAGCTTTCTTT. Its protein product is CAWSERNTEAFF. V is TRBV30 and J is TRBJ1-1; D gene ambiguous. CDR3 length: 12 amino acids. V lost 1 base to trimming and J lost 1 base, with 4 bases between them. From germline, CDR1 is GTSNPN and CDR2 SVGIG (reference sequence). The full variable domain, its missing parts supplied by reference TRBV30 and TRBJ1-1, is SQTIHQWPATLVQPVGSPLSLECTVEGTSNPNLYWYRQAAGRGLQLLFYSVGIGQISSEVPQNLSASRPQDRQFILSSKKLLLSDSGFYLCAWSERNTEAFFGQGTRLTVV.

The genes are TRBV6-5 and TRBJ2-3; D is unclear. Trimming cost V 8 bases and J 2 bases, with 17 bases left between them. This CDR3 is built from 15 residues. Per germline, CDR1 MNHEY and CDR2 SVGAGI. The CDR3 DNA follows: TGTGCCAGCCGCCGGACCTTCACAATCACAGATACGCAGTATTTT. The encoded protein is CASRRTFTITDTQYF.

The chain joins TRBV6-5 to TRBJ2-7, with 11 bases that match TRBD2. V shed 5 bases and J 2 bases; nucleotides not matched to a gene: 5. Germline lookup yields CDR1 MNHEY and CDR2 SVGAGI. This CDR3 is 15 amino acids long. The DNA of the CDR3 is TGTGCCAGCAGTCCGACTAGCGGGACTCCCTACGAGCAGTACTTC. This translates into CASSPTSGTPYEQYF.

In this sample, this clone turned up a few times. The chain is built from TRBV30 and TRBJ1-6; 7 nucleotides align to TRBD1. Germline V gives CDR1 GTSNPN, CDR2 SVGIG (reference sequence). The CDR3 runs 13 residues. With V trimmed by 3 bases and J by 5 bases, 1 base remained unmatched. The CDR3 DNA follows: TGTGCCTGGAGAGGGGGCAATAATTCACCCCTCCACTTT. Its protein product is CAWRGGNNSPLHF.

The V and J genes are TRBV19 and TRBJ1-1; no clear D gene. CDR1 and CDR2 (germline): LNHDA, SQIVND (reference sequence). The CDR3 runs to 16 residues. Trimming stripped 1 base from V and 1 base from J, with 13 bases between. In DNA, the CDR3 is TGTGCCAGTAGTATAGCCCCTGGCAGGACGAACACTGAAGCTTTCTTT. As protein: CASSIAPGRTNTEAFF.

The V gene is TRBV30, the J gene TRBJ1-5, with D hard to call. This CDR3 is 14 amino acids long. Germline CDR1 GTSNPN, CDR2 SVGIG (reference sequence). The ends were cut back, 5 bases at V and 7 bases at J, with 18 bases in the middle. The CDR3 loop is CAWSKGRVGQPQHF. The CDR3 coding sequence is TGTGCCTGGTCTAAAGGTAGGGTCGGACAGCCCCAGCATTTT.

This chain links TRBV3-1 (or the pseudogene TRBV3-2) with TRBJ1-4; 9 bases are a match to TRBD1. V lost 0 bases and J lost 3; bases outside the gene matches: 11. Looked up from germline, CDR1 is LGHDT and CDR2 is YNNKEL (reference sequence). This CDR3 has 19 residues. The CDR3 sequence: CASSQERIGTGWANEKLFF. CDR3 DNA: TGTGCCAGCAGCCAAGAAAGAATAGGGACAGGGTGGGCTAATGAAAAACTGTTTTTT.

This chain joins TRBV15 and TRBJ1-5; D unclear. Germline lookup yields CDR1 LNHNV and CDR2 YYDKDF (reference sequence). The CDR3 loop spans 14 amino acids. Trimming cost V 0 bases and J 4 bases, with 7 bases left between them. CDR3 in DNA: TGTGCCACCAGCAGAGAAATTGGTAATCAGCCCCAGCATTTT. As protein: CATSREIGNQPQHF.